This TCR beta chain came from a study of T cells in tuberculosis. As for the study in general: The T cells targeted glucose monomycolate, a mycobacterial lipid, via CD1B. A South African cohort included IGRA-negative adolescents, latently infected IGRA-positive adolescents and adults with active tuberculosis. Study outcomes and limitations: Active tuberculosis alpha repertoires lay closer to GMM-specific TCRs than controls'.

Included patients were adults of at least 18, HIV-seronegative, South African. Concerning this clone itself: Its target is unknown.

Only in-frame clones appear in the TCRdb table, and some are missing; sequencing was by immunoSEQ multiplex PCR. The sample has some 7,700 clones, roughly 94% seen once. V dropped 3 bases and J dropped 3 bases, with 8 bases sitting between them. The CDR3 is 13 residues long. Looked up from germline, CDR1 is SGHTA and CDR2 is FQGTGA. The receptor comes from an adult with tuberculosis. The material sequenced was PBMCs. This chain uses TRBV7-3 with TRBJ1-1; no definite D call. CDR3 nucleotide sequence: TGTGCCAGCAGCTTTAATCGGGACACTGAAGCTTTCTTT. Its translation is CASSFNRDTEAFF.